This TCR beta chain came from a study of beta chain features in type 1 diabetes. A remark on this clone: Its antigen is not known.

Sequenced material consisted of expressed TCRB transcripts (all of the isolated RNA was reverse transcribed). Using immunoSEQ multiplex PCR, the repertoire was profiled, and TCRdb retains in-frame clones only, with some absent. The data show about 230,000 clones, 9.6% seen once. Study-wide points: The study found that naive, central memory and Treg TCRB repertoires appeared more similar in patients than in healthy donors. Type 1 diabetes patients had moderately but significantly shorter TCRB CDR3s in all four CD4+ subsets.

Averaging around 110 mL, one heparinised blood draw came from each individual donor. CDR1 SGHAT and CDR2 FQDESV come from the germline V gene (reference sequence). The ends lost 2 bases at V and 5 bases at J; junction bases unmatched: 6. This CDR3 is built from 15 residues. The clonotype originates from a woman aged 18-29 years in good health. Sequencing was done on a sample of naive CD4+ T cells from blood. V and J are TRBV11-1 and TRBJ1-1; TRBD1 matches 9 bases. CDR3 protein: CASSLRRDRDTEAFF. The DNA of the CDR3 is TGTGCCAGCAGCTTACGCCGGGACAGGGATACTGAAGCTTTCTTT.